Shown below are 3 T cell receptor beta chains from a single sample sequenced in a study of regulatory T cells in long-lasting Graves disease. For TCR beta, libraries came from iRepertoire HTBI primers and Arm-PCR of CDR3 regions. TCRdb re-called the multiplex PCR reads through MiXCR, storing one row per CDR3 protein. The data show hundreds of thousands of distinct CDR3 sequences, with approximately 15% seen just once and approximately 30% held by the top ten. Documented time point: newly diagnosed GD, antithyroid drugs for less than 3 months. PBMC RNA was the source of the TCR library. A further study also used this sample, focusing on T cells in Graves' hyperthyroidism and ophthalmopathy.

Sequenced here: peripheral blood mononuclear cells (PBMCs), sampled at new diagnosis, from a patient treated with antithyroid drugs. These receptors came from a man aged 40-55 years with Graves disease.

V and J are TRBV2 and TRBJ2-7; D is ambiguous. The germline V and J ends were trimmed by 2 bases and 3 bases, with 11 bases remaining between them. Per the germline V gene, CDR1 is SNHLY and CDR2 is FYNNEI. This CDR3 has 14 residues. The CDR3 loop is CASSEPGNGYEQYF. The DNA for the CDR3 is TGTGCCAGCAGTGAACCGGGCAACGGCTACGAGCAGTACTTC.

This clonotype was observed a handful of times. The gene calls are TRBV28 and TRBJ2-7; TRBD1 might be the D (6 bases). The CDR3 has 11 amino acids. Trimming took 7 bases from V and 4 from J, leaving 8 bases between them. Germline loops: CDR1 MDHEN, CDR2 SYDVKM. The CDR3 region is CASTDRYEQYF. In DNA, the CDR3 is TGTGCCAGCACCGACAGGTACGAGCAGTACTTC.

This sequence joins TRBV5-6 and TRBJ1-5; D call uncertain. V dropped 0 bases and J dropped 3 bases, with 7 bases sitting between them. Germline assignment: CDR1 SGHDT and CDR2 YYEEEE. There are 14 residues in the CDR3. DNA of the CDR3: TGTGCCAGCAGCTTGGTCGGGAACAATCAGCCCCAGCATTTT. It is translated as CASSLVGNNQPQHF.